A selection of T cell receptor beta chains follows, all from one sample in a study of CD4 and CD8 cells across lung adenocarcinoma regions. From the PCR reads, TCRdb called clonotypes with MiXCR, one entry per CDR3 protein. The profile covers about 7,500 distinct CDR3 sequences, with 45% to 55% appearing a single time and around 97% taken by the ten largest. The source material was CD8+ T cells from the center of a lung tumor. Every receptor here comes from a male donor with lung adenocarcinoma. The CD4 and CD8 labels of this study may be unreliable. Both conserved end residues are part of each CDR3. Each record gives: D gene, clone size, V gene, J gene, CDR3 protein, CDR3 DNA. The D gene is left open where the match is weak. Size is omitted from some rows. Given values are once, few, many or a class for expanded clones.

>TRBD2|once|TRBV7-8|TRBJ2-7
CASSLLAGGLSYNEQYF
TGTGCCAGCAGCTTATTAGCGGGGGGACTCTCCTACAATGAGCAGTACTTC
>TRBD1|many|TRBV6-1|TRBJ2-2
CASSVGRGQGVTGELFF
TGTGCCAGCAGTGTTGGTCGGGGACAGGGAGTCACCGGGGAGCTGTTTTTT
>-|-|TRBV20-1|TRBJ2-5
CSASTMTAQETQYF
TGCAGTGCATCGACGATGACAGCCCAAGAGACCCAGTACTTC
>-|-|TRBV6-1|TRBJ2-1
CASGGASSYNEQFF
TGTGCCAGCGGAGGAGCGAGCTCCTACAATGAGCAGTTCTTC
>-|-|TRBV6-1|TRBJ2-5
CASSEYRVGETQYF
TGTGCCAGCAGTGAATACAGGGTCGGGGAGACCCAGTACTTC
>-|-|TRBV27|TRBJ2-1
CASSRSGRIGWSYNEQFF
TGTGCCAGCAGTCGATCAGGACGTATCGGGTGGTCCTACAATGAGCAGTTCTTC
>-|many|TRBV6-1|TRBJ2-7
CASRRNEANEQYF
TGTGCCAGCAGACGGAACGAGGCCAACGAGCAGTACTTC
>-|few|TRBV6-1|TRBJ2-5
CASSDSHFETQYF
TGTGCCAGCAGTGACAGTCACTTCGAGACCCAGTACTTC
>-|-|TRBV6-1|TRBJ2-1
CASSERPNRGRYNEQFF
TGTGCCAGCAGTGAACGACCAAATCGGGGGCGCTACAATGAGCAGTTCTTC
>TRBD1|-|TRBV6-1|TRBJ1-1
CASTGTGYETEAFF
TGTGCCAGCACCGGGACAGGGTACGAGACTGAAGCTTTCTTT
>-|-|TRBV6-1|TRBJ2-1
CASRGRGGRVNEQFF
TGTGCCAGCAGGGGACGGGGTGGAAGGGTCAATGAGCAGTTCTTC
>TRBD2|-|TRBV4-2|TRBJ2-7
CASSHDKTSGGTYEQYF
TGTGCCAGCAGCCATGATAAAACTAGCGGGGGAACCTACGAGCAGTACTTC
>-|few|TRBV9|TRBJ1-1
CASSVEPSNTEAFF
TGTGCCAGCAGCGTAGAACCATCTAACACTGAAGCTTTCTTT
>TRBD1|-|TRBV6-2/TRBV6-3|TRBJ1-4
CASRQGRSNEKLFF
TGTGCCAGCAGACAGGGGCGTTCTAATGAAAAACTGTTTTTT
>-|many|TRBV6-1|TRBJ1-2
CASRGWTAYGYTF
TGTGCCAGCAGAGGTTGGACAGCCTATGGCTACACCTTC
>-|-|TRBV6-1|TRBJ2-7
CASGLVAAYEQYF
TGTGCCAGCGGGTTGGTGGCAGCCTACGAGCAGTACTTC
>-|-|TRBV5-5|TRBJ2-2
CASSTGPSFWELFF
TGTGCCAGCAGCACCGGGCCCTCCTTCTGGGAGCTGTTTTTT
>TRBD2|few|TRBV6-1|TRBJ2-1
CASRFSGSSYNEQFF
TGTGCCAGCAGGTTTAGCGGGAGCTCCTACAATGAGCAGTTCTTC
>-|few|TRBV7-2|TRBJ2-1
CASSSRGGQRVSGEQFF
TGTGCCAGCAGCTCCAGGGGGGGACAAAGGGTTTCTGGTGAGCAGTTCTTC
>TRBD2|many|TRBV6-5|TRBJ2-1
CASSPLSGGAREEQFF
TGTGCCAGCAGTCCTCTCAGCGGGGGGGCGAGAGAGGAGCAGTTCTTC
>-|-|TRBV6-1|TRBJ2-5
CASSEQGQETQYF
TGTGCCAGCAGTGAACAGGGGCAAGAGACCCAGTACTTC
>TRBD2|-|TRBV6-1|TRBJ2-5
CASSVAGGKDTQYF
TGTGCCAGCAGCGTAGCGGGGGGGAAAGACACCCAGTACTTC
>-|once|TRBV7-6|TRBJ2-1
CTSSPTEIQETQFF
TGTACCAGCAGCCCAACGGAGATACAAGAGACCCAGTTCTTC
>-|-|TRBV4-1|TRBJ2-4
CASSLRAKNMQYF
TGCGCCAGCAGCTTGCGAGCCAAAAACATGCAGTACTTT
>-|-|TRBV6-1|TRBJ2-7
CASAGGGGRGQETQYF
TGTGCCAGCGCGGGGGGAGGGGGCCGTGGCCAAGAGACGCAGTACTTC
>-|-|TRBV7-6|TRBJ1-4
CASSWGGKNEKLFF
TGTGCCAGCAGCTGGGGGGGAAAGAATGAAAAACTGTTTTTT
>-|-|TRBV4-3|TRBJ2-5
CASSQARGDQETQYF
TGCGCCAGCAGCCAAGCGAGGGGGGACCAAGAGACCCAGTACTTC
>TRBD2|-|TRBV6-1|TRBJ2-1
CASSEETSGIWEQFF
TGTGCCAGCAGTGAAGAGACTAGCGGGATATGGGAGCAGTTCTTC
>-|-|TRBV6-5|TRBJ1-2
CASSSTERGYTF
TGTGCCAGCAGTTCGACAGAGAGGGGCTACACCTTC
>-|-|TRBV3-1|TRBJ2-7
CASAEDRSSYEQYF
TGTGCCAGCGCCGAGGACCGGAGCTCCTACGAGCAGTACTTC
>-|-|TRBV6-2/TRBV6-3|TRBJ2-3
CASSYQLLVDTQYF
TGTGCCAGCAGTTACCAACTACTAGTAGATACGCAGTATTTT
>-|-|TRBV6-1|TRBJ2-7
CARGEVGRHLDTQYF
TGTGCCAGGGGTGAAGTCGGGCGTCATCTAGATACGCAGTACTTC
>TRBD2|-|TRBV3-1|TRBJ2-7
CASSSRDYPSSYEQYF
TGTGCCAGCAGCTCGCGGGACTACCCCTCCTCCTACGAGCAGTACTTC
>-|-|TRBV6-1|TRBJ2-6
CASGKRASFSGANVLTF
TGTGCCAGCGGGAAGCGGGCGAGTTTCTCTGGGGCCAACGTCCTGACTTTC
>TRBD2|few|TRBV6-1|TRBJ2-5
CASSDGRALVETQYF
TGTGCCAGCAGTGACGGGAGGGCTCTTGTAGAGACCCAGTACTTC
>-|-|TRBV6-1|TRBJ2-3
CASRDLWDTQYF
TGTGCCAGCAGGGACCTCTGGGATACGCAGTATTTT
>-|many|TRBV7-9|TRBJ2-5
CASSPPFPGLGETQYF
TGTGCCAGCAGCCCCCCCTTTCCAGGGTTAGGAGAGACCCAGTACTTC
>TRBD2|medium-sized|TRBV6-1|TRBJ2-1
CASWGPSPAGGGNEQFF
TGTGCCAGCTGGGGCCCCAGCCCCGCGGGGGGCGGCAATGAGCAGTTCTTC
>-|-|TRBV6-1|TRBJ2-2
CASSEGSGAGALNTGELFF
TGTGCCAGCAGTGAAGGGTCTGGGGCAGGGGCCCTAAACACCGGGGAGCTGTTTTTT
>-|once|TRBV6-1|TRBJ2-1
CASATGQREQFF
TGTGCCAGCGCAACGGGTCAACGGGAGCAGTTCTTC
>TRBD2|-|TRBV11-3|TRBJ2-6
CASSPGGTGANVLTF
TGTGCCAGCAGCCCGGGGGGGACCGGGGCCAACGTCCTGACTTTC
>-|-|TRBV7-2|TRBJ2-4
CATGLCATDIQYF
TGTGCCACGGGGCTGTGCGCCACAGATATTCAGTACTTT
>-|-|TRBV6-1|TRBJ2-3
CASKISTTDTQYF
TGTGCCAGCAAGATCTCTACCACAGACACGCAGTACTTT
>-|-|TRBV29-1|TRBJ2-3
CSAAGLGDTQYF
TGCAGCGCGGCGGGCCTAGGAGATACGCAGTATTTT
>TRBD1|-|TRBV10-1|TRBJ1-3
CASSESGQASSGNTIYF
TGCGCCAGCAGTGAGTCAGGACAGGCCAGCTCTGGAAACACCATATATTTT
>-|many|TRBV7-2|TRBJ2-5
CASSPYGVWETQYF
TGTGCCAGCAGCCCATACGGGGTCTGGGAGACCCAGTACTTC
>-|-|TRBV20-1|TRBJ2-3
CSAPWRAHTDTQYF
TGCAGTGCCCCTTGGAGGGCCCACACAGATACGCAGTATTTT
>TRBD2|-|TRBV6-1|TRBJ2-1
CASSAKLAGVNGQFF
TGTGCCAGCAGTGCCAAATTAGCGGGAGTAAACGGGCAGTTCTTC
>-|-|TRBV6-1|TRBJ2-1
CASSARGGAWNEQFF
TGTGCCAGCAGCGCCAGGGGCGGGGCCTGGAATGAGCAGTTCTTC
>TRBD1|-|TRBV6-1|TRBJ2-7
CASSLAPWTGENYEQYF
TGTGCCAGCAGTCTCGCCCCTTGGACAGGGGAGAACTACGAGCAGTACTTC